The clone carrying this T cell receptor (beta chain) has more than one count but fewer than ten. Its antigen is as yet unknown. The data originate from a study of CD8 T cells in ankylosing spondylitis. Whole-study results and caveats: Eight highly homologous variants made up a TCR beta motif, and this motif appeared characteristic of ankylosing spondylitis blood.

With molecular barcodes, quantitative 5'-RACE was used to make the TCR beta libraries. MiXCR was run by TCRdb on the 5' RACE reads, yielding one entry per CDR3 protein. This repertoire shows under 950,000 distinct CDR3 sequences, 15% to 20% found once; its top ten account for under 20%. The CDR3 sequence is 12 residues long. Germline CDR1 SQVTM, CDR2 ANQGSEA. V trimming: 4 bases; J trimming: 4 bases; junction bases outside the gene matches: 3. The chain joins TRBV29-1 to TRBJ1-1, with 7 bases lining up with TRBD1. The sequencing sample was made of blood, either unsorted or a sorted T cell fraction (not recorded which). The receptor comes from a male donor with ankylosing spondylitis. This CDR3 reads CSVGNRGTEAFF. The CDR3 DNA reads as TGCAGCGTTGGAAACAGGGGCACTGAAGCTTTCTTT.